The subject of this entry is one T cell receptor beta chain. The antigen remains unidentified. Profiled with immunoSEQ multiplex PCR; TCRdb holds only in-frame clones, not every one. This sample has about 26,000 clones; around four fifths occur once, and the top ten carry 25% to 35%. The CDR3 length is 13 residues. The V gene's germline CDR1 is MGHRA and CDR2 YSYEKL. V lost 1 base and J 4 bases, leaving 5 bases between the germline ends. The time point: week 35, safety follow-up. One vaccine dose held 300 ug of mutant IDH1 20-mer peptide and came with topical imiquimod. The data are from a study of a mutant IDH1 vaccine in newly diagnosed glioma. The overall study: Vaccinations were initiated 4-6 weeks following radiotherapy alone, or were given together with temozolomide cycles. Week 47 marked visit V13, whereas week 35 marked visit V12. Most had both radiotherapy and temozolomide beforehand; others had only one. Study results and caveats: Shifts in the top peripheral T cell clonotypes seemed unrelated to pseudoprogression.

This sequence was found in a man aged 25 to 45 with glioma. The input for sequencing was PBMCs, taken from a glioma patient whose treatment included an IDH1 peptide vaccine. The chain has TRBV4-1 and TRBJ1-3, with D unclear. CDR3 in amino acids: CASSQGQGNTIYF. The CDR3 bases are TGCGCCAGCAGCCAAGGCCAGGGAAACACCATATATTTT.